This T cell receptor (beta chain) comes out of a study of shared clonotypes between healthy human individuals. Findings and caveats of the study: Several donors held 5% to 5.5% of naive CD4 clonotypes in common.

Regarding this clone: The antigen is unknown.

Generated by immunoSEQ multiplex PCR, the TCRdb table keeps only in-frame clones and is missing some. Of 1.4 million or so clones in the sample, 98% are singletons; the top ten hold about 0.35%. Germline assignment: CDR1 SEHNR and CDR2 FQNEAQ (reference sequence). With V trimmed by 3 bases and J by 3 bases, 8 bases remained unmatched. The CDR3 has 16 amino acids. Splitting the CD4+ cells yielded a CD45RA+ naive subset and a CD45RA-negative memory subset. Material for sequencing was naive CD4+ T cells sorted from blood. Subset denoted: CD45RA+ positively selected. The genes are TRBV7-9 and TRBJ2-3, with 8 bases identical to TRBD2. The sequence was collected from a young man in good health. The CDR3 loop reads CASSLRMVAGTDTQYF. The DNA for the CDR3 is TGTGCCAGCAGCTTGAGGATGGTAGCGGGAACAGATACGCAGTATTTT.